These 9 T cell receptor beta chains were sequenced from one sample in a study of shared clonotypes between healthy human individuals. Only in-frame clones appear in the TCRdb table, and some are missing; sequencing was by immunoSEQ multiplex PCR. The sample lists 180,000 or so clones, just under 95% occurring once. Material for sequencing was naive CD4+ T cells sorted from blood. Indicated subset: CD45RA+ positively selected. The receptors were sampled from a woman under 40 in good health.

The rearrangement joins TRBV7-2 to TRBJ2-7; D may be TRBD1 or TRBD2 (5 bases each). The germline V gene has CDR1 SGHTA and CDR2 FQGNSA. There are 16 residues in the CDR3. The V gene lost 4 bases and the J gene lost 4 bases, with 20 bases spanning the gap. CDR3 region: CASSSPGAVARYEQYF. CDR3 sequence (DNA): TGTGCCAGCAGCTCCCCCGGGGCAGTGGCGCGGTACGAGCAGTACTTC.

The J gene is TRBJ2-5, the V gene TRBV19; perhaps TRBD2 as D (7 bases). V was cut by 3 bases and J by 3 bases, with 11 bases left in between. There are 14 residues in the CDR3. In germline, CDR1 is LNHDA, CDR2 SQIVND (reference sequence). The CDR3 here is CASSIRGGEETQYF. The DNA of the CDR3 is TGTGCCAGTAGTATTAGGGGGGGCGAAGAGACCCAGTACTTC.

This chain's CDR3 is CASSYQGFGEQYF. CDR3 DNA sequence: TGTGCCAGCAGTTATCAGGGGTTCGGCGAGCAGTACTTC. This sequence joins TRBV6-6 and TRBJ2-7; maybe TRBD1 (6 bases). V shed 3 bases and J shed 6 bases, with 12 bases lying between them. Looked up from germline, CDR1 is MNHNY and CDR2 is SVGAGI (reference sequence). This CDR3 region has 13 residues.

J is TRBJ2-1 and V is TRBV29-1; 8 positions agree with TRBD2. This CDR3 spans 16 amino acids. The germline V gene has CDR1 SQVTM and CDR2 ANQGSEA. Unmatched junction bases numbered 8, after V lost 4 bases and J lost 0 bases. This chain's CDR3 is CSVGVLAASSYNEQFF. CDR3 sequence (DNA): TGCAGCGTTGGAGTACTAGCGGCTAGCTCCTACAATGAGCAGTTCTTC.

This chain connects TRBV11-2 to TRBJ2-2; TRBD2 agrees at 12 bases. V trimming: 6 bases; J trimming: 4 bases; junction bases outside the gene matches: 15. The CDR3 length is 19 residues. From germline, CDR1 is SGHAT and CDR2 FQNNGV. This CDR3 reads CASSFSPLAGGGGTGELFF. CDR3 DNA sequence: TGTGCCAGCAGTTTCTCCCCACTAGCGGGAGGAGGGGGCACCGGGGAGCTGTTTTTT.

The rearrangement joins TRBV6-6 to TRBJ1-5; no clear D. V was shortened by 0 bases and J by 5 bases, with 5 bases between the two germline ends. CDR1 MNHNY and CDR2 SVGAGI come from the germline V gene (reference sequence). CDR3 length equals 13 residues. The CDR3 spells CASSYSEDQPQHF. In DNA form, the CDR3 reads TGTGCCAGCAGTTACTCAGAGGATCAGCCCCAGCATTTT.

The chain couples TRBV28 to TRBJ2-5, with D maybe TRBD1 (6 bases). The CDR3 runs to 12 residues. The V gene's germline CDR1 is MDHEN and CDR2 SYDVKM. Trimming took 5 bases from V and 4 from J, leaving 8 bases between them. In DNA, the CDR3 is TGTGCCAGCAGTCGCAGGGGAGAGACCCAGTACTTC. This encodes CASSRRGETQYF. Based on the CDR3 plus reference TRBV28 and TRBJ2-5, the full variable domain is DVKVTQSSRYLVKRTGEKVFLECVQDMDHENMFWYRQDPGLGLRLIYFSYDVKMKEKGDIPEGYSVSREKKERFSLILESASTNQTSMYLCASSRRGETQYFGPGTRLLVL.

About this clone: Other DNA sequences from this sample encode an identical CDR3 as well. The V call is TRBV18, the J call TRBJ1-4; 9 bases match TRBD1. V was pared by 3 bases and J by 5 bases, with 1 base of the junction left unmatched. Looked up from germline, CDR1 is KGHSH and CDR2 is LQKENI. This CDR3 has 14 residues. The CDR3 bases are TGTGCCAGCTCACCTGGGACAGGGAATGAAAAACTGTTTTTT. Amino acid sequence: CASSPGTGNEKLFF.

The chain employs TRBV2 and TRBJ1-1; tentative D call: TRBD1 (5 bases). Trimming shortened V by 2 bases and J by 3 bases, and 7 bases separated the two germline ends. The CDR3 length is 13 residues. CDR1 is SNHLY, CDR2 FYNNEI, per germline. CDR3 residues: CASSEQGDTEAFF. CDR3 in DNA: TGTGCCAGCAGTGAACAGGGCGACACTGAAGCTTTCTTT.